These 12 T cell receptor beta chains were sequenced from one sample in a study of post-analysis software for immune sequencing data. Study-wide results and limits: There were a few TRBV segments more frequent in patients than controls, and TRBV5-6, TRBV5-1 and TRBV20-1 were among them.

Every TCR beta cDNA library bore unique molecular identifiers. TCRdb re-called the PCR reads through MiXCR, storing one row per CDR3 protein. Among about 820,000 distinct CDR3 sequences listed, approximately 53% were seen once. No antigen is known for these receptors. The source material was blood. The receptors here all came from a girl aged 10 to 17 with multiple sclerosis.

Regarding this clonotype: One end of the junction varies from germline; a read error may be responsible. The chain couples TRBV15 to TRBJ2-3; D not resolved. Germline V gives CDR1 LNHNV, CDR2 YYDKDF (reference sequence). This CDR3 spans 13 amino acids. CDR3 protein: CATSRDLTDAQYF. The DNA of the CDR3 is TGTGCCACCAGCAGAGACCTCACAGATGCGCAGTATTTT.

The chain couples TRBV12-3 or TRBV12-4 to TRBJ1-1, with 10 bases lining up with TRBD1. The CDR3 contains 17 residues. V trimming: 2 bases; J trimming: 0 bases; junction bases outside the gene matches: 6. CDR3 residues: CASSLHGGTGVNTEAFF. In nucleotides, the CDR3 is TGTGCCAGCAGTTTACATGGTGGGACAGGGGTGAACACTGAAGCTTTCTTT.

This clonotype was detected a few times. The rearrangement joins TRBV20-1 to TRBJ2-5; tentatively, D is TRBD1 or TRBD2 (6 bases each). V lost 3 bases and J 1 base, leaving 12 bases between the germline ends. The CDR3 contains 14 residues. CDR1 is DFQATT, CDR2 SNEGSKA, per germline (reference sequence). CDR3 protein: CSASRRGFQETQYF. In DNA form, the CDR3 reads TGCAGTGCTAGTAGGAGGGGGTTCCAAGAGACCCAGTACTTC.

This clonotype turned up a few times. This sequence joins TRBV6-5 and TRBJ1-4, with D possibly TRBD1 on 6 matching bases. The ends were cut back, 6 bases at V and 7 bases at J, with 12 bases in the middle. Germline lookup yields CDR1 MNHEY and CDR2 SVGAGI. The CDR3 length is 13 residues. CDR3 sequence: CASRRTVSEKLFF. The CDR3 region has the DNA TGTGCCAGCAGGAGGACAGTTAGTGAAAAACTGTTTTTT.

A few counts support this clonotype. V usage is TRBV7-2 and J usage is TRBJ2-3; TRBD1 agrees at 9 bases. Germline V lookup: CDR1 SGHTA, CDR2 FQGNSA. Unmatched junction bases numbered 4, after V lost 5 bases and J lost 1 base. The CDR3 loop spans 15 amino acids. The CDR3 DNA reads TGTGCCAGCAGCCCCCGGACAGGGGGCACAGATACGCAGTATTTT. Amino acid sequence: CASSPRTGGTDTQYF.

The chain carries TRBV27 and TRBJ2-7; no definite D call. Trimming shortened V by 5 bases and J by 3 bases, and 11 bases separated the two germline ends. From germline, CDR1 is MNHEY and CDR2 SMNVEV (reference sequence). CDR3 length: 13 amino acids. The CDR3 DNA is TGTGCCAGCAGTAATGGATGGGGCTACGAGCAGTACTTC. Protein product: CASSNGWGYEQYF.

This clonotype came up a few times. The V and J genes are TRBV10-3 and TRBJ1-2, with no clear D. This CDR3 spans 11 amino acids. V was trimmed by 5 bases and J by 2 bases, leaving 3 bases between them. CDR1 and CDR2 from the germline V gene are ENHRY and SYGVKD. CDR3 bases: TGTGCCATCAGTTTAAACTATGGCTACACCTTC. Amino acids: CAISLNYGYTF.

The rearrangement links TRBV7-9 to TRBJ1-1, with a tentative D call TRBD1 (6 bases). The V and J ends lost 5 bases and 7 bases respectively, with 17 bases between them. The CDR3 consists of 14 residues. Germline V gene lookup returns CDR1 SEHNR and CDR2 FQNEAQ (reference sequence). The CDR3 region is CASSAGQKEHEAFF. The DNA for the CDR3 is TGTGCCAGCAGCGCAGGACAGAAAGAGCATGAAGCTTTCTTT. Variable domain in full (rest from reference TRBV7-9 and TRBJ1-1): DTGVSQNPRHKITKRGQNVTFRCDPISEHNRLYWYRQTLGQGPEFLTYFQNEAQLEKSRLLSDRFSAERPKGSFSTLEIQRTEQGDSAMYLCASSAGQKEHEAFFGQGTRLTVV.

This clonotype was recorded a few times. V is TRBV7-6 and J is TRBJ2-1; D ambiguous. V was trimmed by 1 base and J by 4 bases, leaving 11 bases between them. In germline, CDR1 is SGHVS, CDR2 FNYEAQ. The CDR3 is 15 amino acids. The CDR3 DNA sequence: TGTGCCAGCAGCTTAGACAGAGGAACGTACAATGAGCAGTTCTTC. Its protein is CASSLDRGTYNEQFF.

The V gene is TRBV3-1, the J gene TRBJ2-1, with TRBD2 matching over 9 bases. The CDR3 has 16 amino acids. The V gene end was trimmed by 0 bases and the J gene end by 2 bases; junction bases not matched to a gene: 2. In germline, CDR1 is LGHDT, CDR2 YNNKEL (reference sequence). The CDR3 nucleotides read TGTGCCAGCAGCCAAGATTTAGCGGGAGCCTACAATGAGCAGTTCTTC. Residues: CASSQDLAGAYNEQFF.

This clonotype was found a few times. This CDR3 is CSAQSGGTYNEQFF. CDR3 DNA: TGCAGTGCTCAGAGCGGGGGGACATACAATGAGCAGTTCTTC. This chain uses TRBV20-1 with TRBJ2-1; 9 nucleotides agree with TRBD2. Germline CDR1 DFQATT, CDR2 SNEGSKA (reference sequence). This CDR3 has 14 residues. V gave up 5 bases and J gave up 4 bases; unmatched junction bases: 6.

This rearrangement joins TRBV27 to TRBJ2-4; D remains unclear. The J call may be faulty, since TRBJ2-7 better matches the DNA end. The CDR3 is 14 amino acids. From germline, CDR1 is MNHEY and CDR2 SMNVEV (reference sequence). This chain's CDR3 is CASSYRGFTYEQYF. DNA for the CDR3: TGTGCCAGCAGTTACCGTGGGTTCACCTACGAGCAGTACTTC.